This TCR beta chain appears in the sequencing data of a study of cytomegalovirus exposure and HLA in healthy donors. CDR3 length: 13 amino acids. Trimming stripped 1 base from V and 7 bases from J, with 7 bases between. CDR1 is LNHDA, CDR2 SQIVND, per germline (reference sequence). The donors were part of the approximately 120-subject validation cohort, which stood apart from the roughly 700-subject first cohort. Findings of the study overall: A few CMV-associated chains were confirmed in vitro to be specific for CMV antigens. Listed as cytomegalovirus-associated were 164 TCR beta chains. Reportedly, cytomegalovirus status was diagnosed with high sensitivity and specificity.

A word on this clone: Antigen specificity is unknown.

Libraries were prepared by immunoSEQ multiplex PCR; TCRdb keeps only in-frame clonotypes and omits some of them. The repertoire holds around 66,000 clones, with nearly 98% as singletons. The TCR originated in a woman under 30 in good health and CMV-seropositive. The rearrangement links TRBV19 to TRBJ2-2; D gene uncertain. The sequenced sample consisted of PBMCs. The CDR3, as DNA: TGTGCCAGTAGTATAGTCCCATTCGGGGAGCTGTTTTTT. Translated: CASSIVPFGELFF.